This T cell receptor beta chain originates from a study of spatial heterogeneity in lung cancer (dated by TCRdb to the late 2010s). Concerning the study at large: More beta-chain than alpha-chain transcripts were consistently detected, likely reflecting higher beta-chain transcript abundance. A strong correlation was found between TCR transcript counts in tumor regions and a T cell transcriptional module score from matched bulk RNA-seq. Nonsynonymous mutation counts, determined by whole-exome sequencing of tumor tissue, were related to features of the TCR repertoire. At surgery, both alpha and beta chains were TCR-sequenced in roughly 200 tumor regions, approximately 64 matched nontumor lung samples and some 58 PBMC samples. In the raw uncorrected reads, each unique combination of TCR and UMI appeared more than ten times on average. TCR alpha and beta repertoires were quantitatively compared across multiple tumor regions, matched nontumor lung and blood in non-small cell lung cancer.

There are 13 amino acids in the CDR3, from cysteine to phenylalanine inclusive. This entry keeps only the CDR3 DNA: 39 bases, framed from base 1. The germline V gene yields ENHRY for CDR1 and SYGVKD for CDR2. The V and J ends are trimmed by 4 bases and 10 bases, leaving 11 bases between them. Read against the paper, the sample's time point label means: sample taken at primary tumor resection. Samples were obtained from approximately 77 patients with early-stage, untreated non-small cell lung cancer from the lung TRACERx cohort. Whole RNA extracted from tumor and nontumor lung tissue, or from cryopreserved PBMC samples, was used for TCR sequencing without cell sorting. Only patients with enough RNA available from two or more tumor regions were chosen for TCR sequencing. Before being selected, tumor and adjacent nontumor lung specimens were reviewed by a lung pathologist. Summary of the overall study and its limitations: TCR-seq coverage of tumor T cells was estimated at only approximately 7% for alpha chains and 13% for beta chains. The number of expanded intratumoral alpha and beta TCRs correlated with the tumor nonsynonymous mutation count. The count of ubiquitous expanded TCRs correlated with the count of ubiquitous nonsynonymous mutations, and the count of regional expanded TCRs correlated with the count of regional nonsynonymous mutations. Additional single-cell paired TCR alpha and beta sequencing was considered necessary to confirm, at a functional level, the hypothesis that regional TCRs recognize regional mutations.

This clonotype was found many times. The antigen it recognizes is unknown. Per-nucleotide qualities are absent, and no much larger clonotype sits a single base away. As an off-target read in a library built for alpha chains, this beta chain has a frequency of little significance. Library preparation was by 5' RACE. Sequencing relied on a NextSeq 500. The TCR library protocol attached a unique molecular identifier to each TCR cDNA molecule to allow correction of PCR and sequencing errors. Turning to the authors' computational methods: TCR identification, UMI-based error correction and CDR3 extraction were performed with Decombinator tools. TCRs above a frequency of 2 per 1,000, corresponding to the top 1% of the tumor frequency distribution, were defined as expanded. Expanded tumor TCRs were classed as regional if statistically deemed absent (corrected P<0.05) from at least one tumor region, otherwise ubiquitous. Renyi diversity was calculated using the R vegan package after each repertoire was subsampled 100 times to 5,000 TCRs. To build CDR3 similarity networks, amino acid triplet string-kernel similarity was used, and CDR3s were connected when their pairwise similarity was above 0.82. TCRdb redid the processing of the public reads, applying fastp at Q25 and MiXCR, and retained in-frame beta chains. One record per CDR3 amino acid sequence lists the most common genes and DNA. The V and J calls follow TCRdb's processing rather than the paper's. This sample has some 11,000 distinct CDR3 sequences in its table, and about 8% of those were observed once. The ten biggest clones cover about 20% of the sample.

Sequences were derived from lung tumor tissue, sampled at surgery. The origin of this receptor is a female donor with early-stage non-small cell lung cancer. The sequence is built from TRBV10-3 and TRBJ1-6; the D gene is possibly TRBD1, with 5 bases matching. The nucleotide sequence reads as follows: TGTGCCATCAGTGTATCTGGGGACTCACCCCTCCACTTT. The encoded protein is CAISVSGDSPLHF.